This is a list of T cell receptor beta chains from one sample in a study of identical twins. TCRdb recomputed calls from the 5' RACE reads with MiXCR, one row per CDR3 protein. Of 1.5 million to 2 million distinct CDR3 sequences listed, under 35% are singletons. Sequenced sample: cord blood. These receptors were obtained from a newborn girl in good health. Both conserved end residues are part of each CDR3. D genes are given only for firm matches. Some rows mark clone size as missing; the rest say once, few, many or name a class of expanded clone.

v_gene	abundance	j_gene	d_gene	CDR3nt	CDR3aa
TRBV30	-	TRBJ2-1	-	TGTGCCTGGAGTAATCACAGGGTGGATGAGCAGTTCTTC	CAWSNHRVDEQFF
TRBV9	few	TRBJ1-1	-	TGTGCCAGCAGCGTAGTTCAGGGGCGGCCAGCTTTCTTT	CASSVVQGRPAFF
TRBV4-2	few	TRBJ2-5	TRBD2	TGTGCCAGCATGCCGGGACTAGCCTTCCAAGAGACCCAGTACTTC	CASMPGLAFQETQYF
TRBV27	few	TRBJ2-1	-	TGTGCCAGCAGTTTATCGATCCCCTGGGTGGGAGTCGACAATGAGCAGTTCTTC	CASSLSIPWVGVDNEQFF
TRBV20-1	-	TRBJ1-2	-	TGCAGTGCTAGAGCCAGGGGCTATGGCTACACCTTC	CSARARGYGYTF
TRBV12-3/TRBV12-4	-	TRBJ1-2	-	TGTGCCAGCAGTTTGACGGGGGACTATGGCTACGCCTTC	CASSLTGDYGYAF
TRBV3-1	-	TRBJ1-5	-	TGTGCCAGCAGCTCCGACCACACCTCTTATCAGCCCCAGCATTTT	CASSSDHTSYQPQHF
TRBV5-1	many	TRBJ2-3	-	TGCGCCAGCAGCAGGGTCCGCACAGATACGCAGTATTTT	CASSRVRTDTQYF
TRBV15	few	TRBJ1-5	-	TGTGCCACCAGCAGAGATGGGCTTCGGGTCGGCAATCAGCCCCAGCATTTT	CATSRDGLRVGNQPQHF
TRBV2	-	TRBJ2-5	TRBD1	TGTGCCAGCGCCCAGGACAGGGCAAAAGAGACCCAGTACTTC	CASAQDRAKETQYF
TRBV7-8	few	TRBJ2-5	-	TGTGCCAGCAGCTTATTATCGGTCGGCCTCAGGGAGACCCAGTACTTC	CASSLLSVGLRETQYF
TRBV27	-	TRBJ2-2	-	TGTGCCAGCAGTACCGGGGTAGGCGGGGAGCTGTTTTTT	CASSTGVGGELFF
TRBV20-1	-	TRBJ2-3	-	TGCAGTGCCCCGACCAGTTTCGCAGATACGCAGTATTTT	CSAPTSFADTQYF
TRBV20-1	-	TRBJ2-5	-	TGCAGTGCTAGAGATCCCTTTTCAGAGACCCAGTACTTC	CSARDPFSETQYF
TRBV20-1	few	TRBJ1-1	-	TGCAGTGCTAGAGTGGGGCATCAGAACACTGAAGCTTTCTTT	CSARVGHQNTEAFF
TRBV4-2	few	TRBJ2-3	TRBD2	TGTGCCAGCAGCCAACCTGCTAGCGGGGGGGCTTCGGATACGCAGTATTTT	CASSQPASGGASDTQYF
TRBV24-1	many	TRBJ2-3	TRBD2	TGTGCCACCAGTGATTTGAGCGGGATCAGCACAGATACGCAGTATTTT	CATSDLSGISTDTQYF
TRBV28	-	TRBJ2-1	TRBD2	TGTGCCAGCAGTTTGACAGCCGGGACTAGCGGGGACAATGAGCAGTTCTTC	CASSLTAGTSGDNEQFF
TRBV20-1	few	TRBJ2-1	TRBD2	TGCAGTGCTAGAGCCCGACTAGCGGGAGTTCGTAATGAGCAGTTCTTC	CSARARLAGVRNEQFF
TRBV6-5	-	TRBJ2-4	TRBD1	TGTGCCAGCAGTTACCCCAGGGGGCAGGTGGCGGCCAAAAACATTCAGTACTTC	CASSYPRGQVAAKNIQYF
TRBV24-1	few	TRBJ1-5	-	TGTGCCACCAGTGATGTTCGGGAGAATCAGCCCCAGCATTTT	CATSDVRENQPQHF
TRBV28	once	TRBJ1-1	-	TGTGCCAGCAGTACCCCTACAGGGTCGGGATACGGCACTGAAGCTTTCTTT	CASSTPTGSGYGTEAFF
TRBV9	-	TRBJ2-4	-	TGTGCCAGCAGCGTAGAGTCTAGCATCAGGACGGGGGAGCAGTACTTC	CASSVESSIRTGEQYF
TRBV6-5	-	TRBJ2-7	TRBD2	TGTGCCAGCAGGCGAACTAGCGGGAGGTTCGACGAGCAGTACTTC	CASRRTSGRFDEQYF
TRBV6-4	-	TRBJ2-7	-	TGTGCCAGCAGTGCCCAGGAATACGGGGAGCAGTACTTC	CASSAQEYGEQYF
TRBV4-1	-	TRBJ1-2	-	TGCGCCAGCAGCCCGACAAGGCCTTTTTATGGCTACACCTTC	CASSPTRPFYGYTF
TRBV20-1	-	TRBJ1-6	-	TGCAGTGCTGGGGGGACTTATTCACCCCTCCACTTT	CSAGGTYSPLHF
TRBV4-1	few	TRBJ2-3	TRBD2	TGCGCCAGCAGCCGGGAGCGGGGGGCCGCCACAGATACGCAGTATTTT	CASSRERGAATDTQYF
TRBV27	many	TRBJ2-7	TRBD1	TGTGCCAGCAGTTTATTCGGACAGGGGGCCTACGAGCAGTACTTC	CASSLFGQGAYEQYF
TRBV18	-	TRBJ1-1	-	TGTGCCAGCTTAAGGGACAAGAACACTGAAGCTTTCTTT	CASLRDKNTEAFF
TRBV27	-	TRBJ2-3	-	TGTGCCAGCAGTATAAGGGTCCCAGATACGCAGTATTTT	CASSIRVPDTQYF
TRBV28	-	TRBJ2-4	TRBD2	TGTGCCAGCAGTTTACTGGCGGGGGTCGCCGTTCAGTACTTC	CASSLLAGVAVQYF
TRBV7-9	-	TRBJ1-1	-	TGTGCCCTCTCCCCTACGGGGACTGAAGCTTTCTTT	CALSPTGTEAFF
TRBV5-4	-	TRBJ2-3	TRBD2	TGTGCCAGCAGCCTTCTAGCGGGAATCGCAGATACGCAGTATTTT	CASSLLAGIADTQYF
TRBV24-1	-	TRBJ2-1	-	TGTGCCACCAGTGGTCCTCCTAGCGGACAGAGCTCCTACAATGAGCAGTTCTTC	CATSGPPSGQSSYNEQFF
TRBV7-2	-	TRBJ2-1	-	TGTGCCAGCACCCGACTAGGTCGCTACAATGAGCAGTTCTTC	CASTRLGRYNEQFF
TRBV24-1	-	TRBJ2-3	TRBD1	TGTGCCACCAGTGATCCCAATGACAGGGTCTCAGATACGCAGTATTTT	CATSDPNDRVSDTQYF
TRBV10-3	few	TRBJ2-7	-	TGTGCCATCAGTGGGCAAGGGGGGCGGACCGAGAATACCTACGAGCAGTACTTC	CAISGQGGRTENTYEQYF
TRBV6-4	-	TRBJ2-1	TRBD2	TGTGCCAGCAGTGACTCTTGGCTAGCGGGAGTCAATGAGCAGTTCTTC	CASSDSWLAGVNEQFF
TRBV5-6	-	TRBJ2-7	TRBD2	TGTGCCAGCAGCTTCCCCTCTAGCGGACCCTACAATGAGCAGTACTTC	CASSFPSSGPYNEQYF
TRBV5-5	-	TRBJ1-4	-	TGTGCCAGCAGCCGGGCTCCCACTGATGAAAAACTGTTTTTT	CASSRAPTDEKLFF
TRBV9	few	TRBJ2-1	-	TGTGCCAGCAGCGTAGCTGGGAGTGGGGCCTACAATGAGCAGTTCTTC	CASSVAGSGAYNEQFF
TRBV27	-	TRBJ2-4	-	TGTGCCAGCAGTCCATCTCGCGGAATTCAGTACTTC	CASSPSRGIQYF
TRBV4-2	few	TRBJ2-1	-	TGTGCCAGCAGCCAAGCGGTTAGGAGCTCCTACAATGAGCAGTTCTTC	CASSQAVRSSYNEQFF
TRBV25-1	-	TRBJ1-1	-	TGTGCCAGCAGTGAAAGCCGGCGGGGGAACACTGAAGCTTTCTTT	CASSESRRGNTEAFF
TRBV11-2	-	TRBJ2-3	TRBD2	TGTGCCAGCAGCGGCGCGGGAGTGGTGGCAGATACGCAGTATTTT	CASSGAGVVADTQYF
TRBV20-1	-	TRBJ2-1	-	TGCAGTGCTACTCCTAGCTCCTACAGTGAGCAGTTCTTC	CSATPSSYSEQFF
TRBV4-1	few	TRBJ2-3	TRBD2	TGCGCCAGCAGCCGGCGGGAGACCGATACGCAGTATTTT	CASSRRETDTQYF
TRBV3-1	many	TRBJ2-3	-	TGTGCCAGCAGCCAAGGGAGTGATACGCAGTATTTT	CASSQGSDTQYF
TRBV18	-	TRBJ2-3	-	TGTGCCAGCTCACCACGGCCCCCCACGGGATATGGAGATACGCAGTATTTT	CASSPRPPTGYGDTQYF
TRBV20-1	-	TRBJ2-7	-	TGCAGTGCTAGAGATTCACCGAAGCCAGACAGGATCGGGTACGAGCAGTACTTC	CSARDSPKPDRIGYEQYF
TRBV20-1	-	TRBJ1-5	-	TGCAGTGCTAGATCCCGGGCATCAGGGACGTATAGCAATCAGCCCCAGCATTTT	CSARSRASGTYSNQPQHF
TRBV7-8	few	TRBJ2-5	TRBD2	TGTGCCAGCAGCCCCCGGGCGGGAGGGAGCCAAGAGACCCAGTACTTC	CASSPRAGGSQETQYF
TRBV6-2/TRBV6-3	few	TRBJ2-3	TRBD2	TGTGCCAGCAGTTACGCCCGGGCTAGCGGGAGAATGTCGGATACGCAGTATTTT	CASSYARASGRMSDTQYF
TRBV18	few	TRBJ2-3	-	TGTGCCAGCTCACCACAAACAAGCGACACAGATACGCAGTATTTT	CASSPQTSDTDTQYF
TRBV6-2/TRBV6-3	-	TRBJ1-1	TRBD1	TGTGCCAGCAGTAAAGCTCGACAGGGGATTACTGAAGCTTTCTTT	CASSKARQGITEAFF
TRBV12-3/TRBV12-4	-	TRBJ2-5	TRBD2	TGTGCCAGCAGTATCCGACTAGCGGGAGGCCCCCCCCGAGACAATGAGCAGTACTTC	CASSIRLAGGPPRDNEQYF
TRBV20-1	-	TRBJ2-3	-	TGCAGTGCGAGAATCTATCATTGGTCAGATACGCAGTATTTT	CSARIYHWSDTQYF
TRBV5-1	-	TRBJ2-7	TRBD1	TGCGCCAGCAGCTATCCAACGGTTAGGACAGGGGGATTTTTGACCTACGAGCAGTACTTC	CASSYPTVRTGGFLTYEQYF
TRBV21-1	once	TRBJ2-1	-	TGTGCCAGCAGCAAAAGCCGCAGCGGGGAAGGGAATGAGCAGTTCTTC	CASSKSRSGEGNEQFF